This TCR beta chain was found in a study of blood T cell repertoires in COVID-19. For the study at large: Samples of COVID-19 (acute and convalescent) were obtained from the United States, Italy and Spain. PBMCs, B-cell-depleted T cells, or T cells were the source of the cDNA or gDNA that made up the material.

The CDR3 is made up of 14 amino acids. Germline V gene data show CDR1 as SGDLS and CDR2 as YYNGEE. V lost 2 bases and J lost 6, with 12 bases in between. Sequencing was performed with immunoSEQ multiplex PCR; in TCRdb, only in-frame clones are kept and a portion is missing. The table has 100,000 to 110,000 clones, roughly 90% seen once. The sequenced sample consisted of peripheral blood. The chain joins TRBV9 to TRBJ2-1, with D maybe TRBD2 (6 bases). The sequence derives from a man aged 45-65 years with active COVID-19. The CDR3 sequence: CASSVLNSGNEQFF. The CDR3 DNA reads as TGTGCCAGCAGCGTGCTTAATAGCGGCAATGAGCAGTTCTTC.